This T cell receptor beta chain is from a study of blood T cell repertoires in COVID-19. Study overall: Donors in the United States, Italy and Spain gave samples during acute or convalescent COVID-19. From T cells, B-cell-depleted T cells, or PBMCs came the material, which was cDNA or gDNA.

CDR1 and CDR2 from the germline V gene are MNHEY and SVGAGI. This CDR3 contains 14 residues. Study processing details: Using reference gene primer amplification, nucleated cell counts were estimated. The method was immunoSEQ multiplex PCR; TCRdb's version includes in-frame clones alone and lacks a portion of them. V and J calls and clone size are as listed in that table; D and trimming were resolved from the DNA. Seen here are about 190,000 clones, 65% to 85% observed once, and the top ten hold 4.5% to 5.5%. As to this clone: A junction boundary mismatches the germline segment, possibly from a read error.

Sequenced: peripheral blood. The J gene is TRBJ1-3, the V gene TRBV6-5; D may be TRBD1 (6 bases). This TCR was recovered from a young woman with acute or convalescent COVID-19. The CDR3 DNA reads as TGTGCCAGCAGTTCAGCCCCAGGGGCCGGCCTTTTTAATTTT. This translates into CASSSAPGAGLFNF.